This TCR beta chain was sequenced during a study of OX40 agonist ivuxolimab in advanced cancers. With regard to the full study: Ivuxolimab was an agonistic, fully human IgG2 monoclonal antibody directed against OX40 (CD134), a costimulatory receptor. In the dose-escalation cohort, roughly four fifths of patients were male, and the mean age was around 60 years, with a range of roughly 20 to 85. Peripheral TCRbeta sequencing was intended to test whether TCR sequence diversity was altered and clonal T-cell expansion was caused by ivuxolimab. Patients were allowed to have had prior anti-PD-1, anti-PD-L1 or anti-CTLA-4 therapy, and 40% to 45% of the dose-escalation patients had been treated with checkpoint inhibitors. The paper describes the monotherapy dose-escalation part (N of about 55 patients) of the phase I trial of ivuxolimab. Three dose-escalation patients achieved partial responses, one with hepatocellular carcinoma and two with cutaneous melanoma. Intravenous ivuxolimab was administered to patients every 2 weeks at six dose levels: 0.01, 0.1, 0.3, 1.5, 3 and 10 mg/kg. Of the roughly 52 dose-escalation patients, hepatocellular carcinoma was present in 19, melanoma in roughly 15, renal cell carcinoma in 9 and head and neck cancer in 9.

To sequence the TCRbeta CDR3 region, genomic DNA was isolated from the sorted cells. The immunoSEQ Assay was used to sequence the TCRbeta CDR3 regions. Here the immuneACCESS table is served through TCRdb, limited to in-frame sequences with V and J called. Missing clones are a known gap in these copies; in checked studies unresolved V genes cover under half, and the rest lacks a known reason. The sample table lists around 64,000 clones, approximately 78% of them with a count of one. In total, the top ten clones hold around 5% of the sample. Remarks on this clone: Its antigen is unknown. Base-call qualities are not available, and no considerably larger clone is one nucleotide away.

Counted from cysteine to phenylalanine, this CDR3 has 16 amino acids. CDR3 DNA is the only sequence kept; it has 48 bases, read in frame from the first base. Germline trimming: 1 base from V, 2 bases from J; junction bases outside gene matches: 6. CDR1 SGHDN and CDR2 FVKESK are derived from the germline V gene. The paper's findings and limits, for the study overall: Low levels of normalized T-cell clonal expansion were also seen in some nonresponding patients. On average, CD8+ T cells showed more expanded clones than CD4+ T cells after ivuxolimab. Partial responders in the 0.1-3.0 mg/kg groups had among the lowest normalized peripheral clonal expansion, especially among CD8+ T cells. At doses of 0.1 to 3.0 mg/kg, clonal expansion of both CD4+ and CD8+ T cells in blood was seen between baseline and week 6. The antigen specificity of the clonally expanded peripheral T cells was not determined.

The trial excluded patients who had a history of autoimmune disease or who were on systemic immunosuppression. Peripheral blood for TCR sequencing was collected from all dose cohorts at baseline, on cycle 4 day 1, and on cycle 7 day 1. The samples were drawn from a first-in-human, open-label, multicenter phase I dose-escalation trial of ivuxolimab. The trial enrolled adults with locally advanced or metastatic head and neck squamous cell, hepatocellular, melanoma or renal cell carcinoma. CD4+ and CD8+ T cells were sorted separately from peripheral blood before TCR sequencing. The sequence came from an adult with an advanced solid tumor such as melanoma, head and neck, liver or kidney cancer. Sequencing was performed on CD4+ or CD8+ T cells sorted from blood, taken in a trial of the OX40 agonist ivuxolimab. Here the chain combines TRBV14 and TRBJ2-3; the junction holds 7 bases that match TRBD2. At the DNA level, the sequence is TGTGCCAGCAGCCAAGGAGGGAGGGGCTACACAGATACGCAGTATTTT. It translates to CASSQGGRGYTDTQYF.